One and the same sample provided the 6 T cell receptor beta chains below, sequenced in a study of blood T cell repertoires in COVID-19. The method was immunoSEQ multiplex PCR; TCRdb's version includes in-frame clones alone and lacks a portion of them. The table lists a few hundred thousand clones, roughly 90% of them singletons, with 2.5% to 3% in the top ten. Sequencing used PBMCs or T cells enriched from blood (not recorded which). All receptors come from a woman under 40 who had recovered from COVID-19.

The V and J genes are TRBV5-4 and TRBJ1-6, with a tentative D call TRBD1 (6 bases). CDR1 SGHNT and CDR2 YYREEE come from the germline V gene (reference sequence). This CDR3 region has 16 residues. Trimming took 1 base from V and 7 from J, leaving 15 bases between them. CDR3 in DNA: TGTGCCAGCAGCTTGTCGGGACACCTGGGCAATTCACCCCTCCACTTT. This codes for CASSLSGHLGNSPLHF.

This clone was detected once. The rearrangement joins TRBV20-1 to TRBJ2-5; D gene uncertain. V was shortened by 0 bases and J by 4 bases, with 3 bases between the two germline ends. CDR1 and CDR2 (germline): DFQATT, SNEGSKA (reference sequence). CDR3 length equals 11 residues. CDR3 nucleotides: TGCAGTGCTAGAGACCGAGAGACCCAGTACTTC. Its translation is CSARDRETQYF.

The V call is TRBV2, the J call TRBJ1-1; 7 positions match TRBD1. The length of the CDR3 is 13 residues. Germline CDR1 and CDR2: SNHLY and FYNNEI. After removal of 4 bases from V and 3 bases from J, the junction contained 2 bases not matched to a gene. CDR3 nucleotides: TGTGCCAGCAGTGTACAGGGGTACACTGAAGCTTTCTTT. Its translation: CASSVQGYTEAFF.

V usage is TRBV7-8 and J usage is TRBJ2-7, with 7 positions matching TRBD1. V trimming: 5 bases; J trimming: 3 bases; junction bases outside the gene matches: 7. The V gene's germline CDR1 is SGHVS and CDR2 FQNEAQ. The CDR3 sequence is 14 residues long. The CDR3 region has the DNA TGTGCCAGCAGCGTCCCGGGACAGAACTACGAGCAGTACTTC. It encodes CASSVPGQNYEQYF.

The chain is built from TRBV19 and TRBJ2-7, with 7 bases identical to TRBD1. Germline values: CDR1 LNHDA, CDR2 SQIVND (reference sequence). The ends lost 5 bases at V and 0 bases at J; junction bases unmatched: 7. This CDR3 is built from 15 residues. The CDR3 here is CASSASGGSSYEQYF. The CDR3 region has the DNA TGTGCCAGTAGTGCCTCAGGGGGAAGCTCCTACGAGCAGTACTTC.

The CDR3 DNA reads TGTGCCAGTAGACCACAGGGGAATAGCAATCAGCCCCAGCATTTT. Translating gives CASRPQGNSNQPQHF. V and J are TRBV19 and TRBJ1-5; 7 bases match TRBD1. Trimming cost V 6 bases and J 0 bases; bases outside gene matches: 5. There are 15 residues in the CDR3. The germline gives CDR1 LNHDA, CDR2 SQIVND (reference sequence).